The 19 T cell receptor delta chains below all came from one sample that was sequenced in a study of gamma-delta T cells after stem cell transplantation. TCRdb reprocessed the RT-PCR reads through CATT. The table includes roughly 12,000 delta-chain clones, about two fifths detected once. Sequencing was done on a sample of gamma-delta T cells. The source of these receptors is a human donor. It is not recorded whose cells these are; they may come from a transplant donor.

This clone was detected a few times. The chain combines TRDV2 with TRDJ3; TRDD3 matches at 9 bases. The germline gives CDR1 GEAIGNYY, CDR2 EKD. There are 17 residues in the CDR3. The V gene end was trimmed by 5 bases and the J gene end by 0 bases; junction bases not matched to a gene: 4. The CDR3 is CACGTLGDSWDTRQMFF. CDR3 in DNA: TGTGCCTGTGGCACACTGGGGGACTCCTGGGACACCCGACAGATGTTTTTC.

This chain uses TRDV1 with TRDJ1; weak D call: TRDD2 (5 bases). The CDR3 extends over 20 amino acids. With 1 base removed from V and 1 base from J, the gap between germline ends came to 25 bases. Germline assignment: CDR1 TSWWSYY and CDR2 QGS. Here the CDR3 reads CALGEQVNPSFWFFTDKLIF. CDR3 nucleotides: TGTGCTCTTGGGGAACAAGTAAATCCTAGTTTCTGGTTCTTCACCGATAAACTCATCTTT.

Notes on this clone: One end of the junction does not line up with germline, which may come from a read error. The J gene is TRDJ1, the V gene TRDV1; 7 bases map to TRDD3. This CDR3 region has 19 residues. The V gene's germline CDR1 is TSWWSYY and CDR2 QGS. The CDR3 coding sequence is TGTGCTATTGGTCCAACTAACTTCCGCGGGCTGGGGGCTACCGGTAAACTCATCTTT. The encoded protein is CAIGPTNFRGLGATGKLIF.

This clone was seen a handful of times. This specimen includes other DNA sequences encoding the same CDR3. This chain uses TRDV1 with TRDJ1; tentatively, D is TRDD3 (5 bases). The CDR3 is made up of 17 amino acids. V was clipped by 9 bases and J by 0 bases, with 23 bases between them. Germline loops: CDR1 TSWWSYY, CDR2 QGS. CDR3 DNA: TGTGCTCTCGATAGGAGGTACGGATATGTGTACACCGATAAACTCATCTTT. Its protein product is CALDRRYGYVYTDKLIF.

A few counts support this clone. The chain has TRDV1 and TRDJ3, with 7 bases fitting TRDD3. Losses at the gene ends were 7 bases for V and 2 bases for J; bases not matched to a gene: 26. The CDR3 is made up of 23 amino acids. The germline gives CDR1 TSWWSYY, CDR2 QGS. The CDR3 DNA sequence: TGTGCTCTTGTTGGTCCCGGATTCTTCTGGACAGGGGGATCTCCCTGGGACACCCGACAGATGTTTTTC. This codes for CALVGPGFFWTGGSPWDTRQMFF.

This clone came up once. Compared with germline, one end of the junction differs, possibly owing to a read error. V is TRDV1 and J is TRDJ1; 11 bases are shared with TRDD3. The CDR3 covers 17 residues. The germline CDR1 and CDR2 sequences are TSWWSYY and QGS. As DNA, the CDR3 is TGTGCTATTGGGGAATACTGGGGGATAAGGAACACCGATAAACTCATCTTT. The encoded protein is CAIGEYWGIRNTDKLIF.

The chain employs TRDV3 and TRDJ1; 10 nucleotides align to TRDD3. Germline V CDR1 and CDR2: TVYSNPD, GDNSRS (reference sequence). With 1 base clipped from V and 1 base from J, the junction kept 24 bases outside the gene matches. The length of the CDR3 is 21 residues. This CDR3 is CAFNVHQYPGGDTFRTDKLIF. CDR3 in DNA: TGTGCCTTTAATGTCCATCAGTATCCCGGGGGGGATACGTTCCGCACCGATAAACTCATCTTT.

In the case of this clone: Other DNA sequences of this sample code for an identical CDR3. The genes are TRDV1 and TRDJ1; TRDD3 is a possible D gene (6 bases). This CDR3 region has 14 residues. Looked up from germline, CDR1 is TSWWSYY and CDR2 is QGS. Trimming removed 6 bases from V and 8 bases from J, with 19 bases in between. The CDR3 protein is CALGGRGLGSKLIF. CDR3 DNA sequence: TGTGCTCTTGGTGGGCGGGGACTGGGCTCCAAACTCATCTTT.

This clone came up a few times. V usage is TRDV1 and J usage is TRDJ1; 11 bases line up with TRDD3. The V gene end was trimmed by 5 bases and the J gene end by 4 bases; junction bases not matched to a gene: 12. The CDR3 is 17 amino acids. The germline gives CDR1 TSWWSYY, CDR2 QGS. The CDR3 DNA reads TGTGCTCTTGGGAAGGGCGCGCCTGGGGGATACCACGATAAACTCATCTTT. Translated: CALGKGAPGGYHDKLIF.

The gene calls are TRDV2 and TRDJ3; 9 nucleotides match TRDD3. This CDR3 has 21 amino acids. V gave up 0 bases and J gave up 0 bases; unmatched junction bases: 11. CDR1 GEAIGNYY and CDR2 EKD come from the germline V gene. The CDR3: CACDTVLCTGGSSWDTRQMFF. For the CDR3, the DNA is TGTGCCTGTGACACCGTGCTCTGTACTGGGGGAAGCTCCTGGGACACCCGACAGATGTTTTTC.

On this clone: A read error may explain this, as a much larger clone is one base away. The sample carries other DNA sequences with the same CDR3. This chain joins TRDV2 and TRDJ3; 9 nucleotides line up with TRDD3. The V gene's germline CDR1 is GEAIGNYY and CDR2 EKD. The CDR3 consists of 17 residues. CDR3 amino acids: CACGSGGFSWDTRQMFF. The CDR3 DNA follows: TGCGCCTGTGGGTCTGGGGGATTCTCCTGGGACACCCGACAGATGTTTTTC.

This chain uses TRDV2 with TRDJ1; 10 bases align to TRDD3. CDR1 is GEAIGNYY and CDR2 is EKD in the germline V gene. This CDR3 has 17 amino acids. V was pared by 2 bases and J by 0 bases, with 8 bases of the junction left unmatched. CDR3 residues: CACDILGDMRDTDKLIF. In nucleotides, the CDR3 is TGTGCCTGTGACATCCTGGGGGATATGAGGGACACCGATAAACTCATCTTT.

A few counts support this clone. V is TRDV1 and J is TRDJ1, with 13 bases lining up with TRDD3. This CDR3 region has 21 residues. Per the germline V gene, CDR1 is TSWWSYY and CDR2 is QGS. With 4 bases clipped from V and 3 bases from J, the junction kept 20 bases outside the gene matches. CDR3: CALGGARALLGDTTGPDKLIF. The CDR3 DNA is TGTGCTCTTGGGGGCGCCCGGGCCCTACTGGGGGATACGACCGGCCCCGATAAACTCATCTTT.

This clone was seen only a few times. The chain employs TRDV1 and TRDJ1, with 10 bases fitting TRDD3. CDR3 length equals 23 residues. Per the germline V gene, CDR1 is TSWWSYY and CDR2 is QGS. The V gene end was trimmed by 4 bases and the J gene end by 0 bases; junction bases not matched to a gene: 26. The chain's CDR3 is CALGVRLPQFTPTGGLYTDKLIF. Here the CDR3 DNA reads TGTGCTCTTGGGGTCCGCCTTCCCCAATTTACCCCTACTGGGGGATTGTACACCGATAAACTCATCTTT.

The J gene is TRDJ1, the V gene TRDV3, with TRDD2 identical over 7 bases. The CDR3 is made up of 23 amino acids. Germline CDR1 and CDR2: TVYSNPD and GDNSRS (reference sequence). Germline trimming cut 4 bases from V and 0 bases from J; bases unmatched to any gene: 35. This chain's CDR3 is CASRALGLPLGRGPKRYTDKLIF. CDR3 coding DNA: TGTGCCTCTAGGGCTCTCGGCCTTCCTCTGGGCCGGGGCCCAAAAAGATACACCGATAAACTCATCTTT.

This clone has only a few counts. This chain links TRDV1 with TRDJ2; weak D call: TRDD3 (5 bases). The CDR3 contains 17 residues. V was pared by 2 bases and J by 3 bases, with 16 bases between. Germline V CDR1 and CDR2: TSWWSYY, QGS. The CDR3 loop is CALGERGPGNLTAQLFF. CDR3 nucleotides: TGTGCTCTTGGGGAAAGGGGTCCGGGGAACCTGACAGCACAACTCTTCTTT.

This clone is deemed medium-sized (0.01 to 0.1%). DNA for the CDR3: TGTGCTCTTGGGGAACCCGCCTGCTGGGCTCGGATATATTCGTACACCGATAAACTCATCTTT. The encoded protein is CALGEPACWARIYSYTDKLIF. The genes are TRDV1 and TRDJ1; TRDD3 is a possible D gene (5 bases). The CDR3 is made up of 21 amino acids. V lost 1 base and J lost 0, with 27 bases in between. Germline V CDR1 and CDR2: TSWWSYY, QGS.

DNA for the CDR3: TGTGCTCTTGGGAGGGGAGGCCACTGTGGTGCCGAGGAGTACACCGATAAACTCATCTTT. Translating it yields CALGRGGHCGAEEYTDKLIF. The rearrangement links TRDV1 to TRDJ1; D may be TRDD3 (5 bases). V dropped 5 bases and J dropped 0 bases, with 28 bases sitting between them. CDR1 and CDR2 from the germline V gene are TSWWSYY and QGS. The CDR3 length is 20 residues.

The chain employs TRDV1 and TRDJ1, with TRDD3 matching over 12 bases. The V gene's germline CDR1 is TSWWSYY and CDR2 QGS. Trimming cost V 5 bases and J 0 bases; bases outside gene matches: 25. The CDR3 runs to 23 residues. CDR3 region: CALGHLSLLWGTGGYFYTDKLIF. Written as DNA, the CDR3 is TGTGCTCTTGGGCATCTTTCCCTCCTATGGGGGACTGGGGGATACTTCTACACCGATAAACTCATCTTT.